This entry lists 23 T cell receptor beta chains sequenced from one sample in a study of siplizumab effects on memory and regulatory T cells. This table comes from immunoSEQ multiplex PCR, and its TCRdb copy is limited to in-frame clones, with some not included. The sample includes some 110,000 clones, 93% of them seen just once. Sequenced: Tregs sorted from blood. These receptors were collected from a human donor in good health.

J is TRBJ1-1 and V is TRBV5-1; D is uncertain. The V end lost 6 bases, the J end lost 3 bases, and 33 bases lay between the germline ends. The CDR3 sequence is 20 residues long. The germline V gene has CDR1 SGHRS and CDR2 YFSETQ. This CDR3 reads CASTLGFDYRARSLYTEAFF. The CDR3, as DNA: TGCGCCAGCACCCTCGGGTTCGATTATCGGGCCCGATCACTATACACTGAAGCTTTCTTT.

This chain links TRBV18 with TRBJ2-3; a possible D gene is TRBD2 (5 bases). The CDR3 runs to 14 residues. Germline CDR1 is KGHSH and CDR2 is LQKENI. V was cut by 6 bases and J by 2 bases, with 12 bases left in between. The chain's CDR3 is CASSPRANTDTQYF. CDR3 DNA sequence: TGTGCCAGCTCCCCGCGGGCCAACACAGATACGCAGTATTTT.

This chain connects TRBV10-3 to TRBJ2-3, with D unresolved. The germline V gene has CDR1 ENHRY and CDR2 SYGVKD. V lost 4 bases, J lost 6 bases, and 11 bases lay in between. The CDR3 is 13 amino acids. The CDR3 spells CAISVLESDTQYF. In DNA form, the CDR3 reads TGTGCCATCAGTGTTCTAGAGTCGGATACGCAGTATTTT.

The V gene is TRBV5-4, the J gene TRBJ2-1; D remains unclear. Trimming removed 0 bases at V and 4 bases at J, with 5 bases between. Germline V gene data show CDR1 as SGHNT and CDR2 as YYREEE (reference sequence). The length of the CDR3 is 13 residues. The CDR3: CASSLVHYNEQFF. The CDR3 bases are TGTGCCAGCAGCTTGGTCCATTACAATGAGCAGTTCTTC.

V and J are TRBV6-6 and TRBJ1-2; 9 nucleotides match TRBD1. Germline values: CDR1 MNHNY, CDR2 SVGAGI (reference sequence). Losses at the gene ends were 2 bases for V and 5 bases for J; bases not matched to a gene: 6. There are 15 residues in the CDR3. The CDR3 region is CASSYGGGQGYGYTF. The CDR3 region has the DNA TGTGCCAGCAGTTACGGAGGGGGACAGGGATATGGCTACACCTTC.

The V gene is TRBV5-1, the J gene TRBJ1-3, with D maybe TRBD1 (5 bases). The CDR3 loop spans 16 amino acids. Germline values: CDR1 SGHRS, CDR2 YFSETQ. V was cut by 0 bases and J by 2 bases, with 12 bases left in between. The CDR3, as DNA: TGCGCCAGCAGCTTGGCCTCAGGGATCCCTGGAAACACCATATATTTT. This encodes CASSLASGIPGNTIYF.

This clone has only one observation. This chain connects TRBV5-8 to TRBJ2-1; TRBD2 aligns across 9 bases. Trimming at V came to 1 base and at J to 9 bases, leaving 11 bases not matched to a gene. This CDR3 has 16 amino acids. CDR1 is SGHTS and CDR2 is YDEGEE in the germline V gene. CDR3: CASSLTVGLASVEQFF. CDR3 DNA sequence: TGTGCCAGCAGCTTGACAGTAGGACTAGCGTCGGTTGAGCAGTTCTTC.

The chain combines TRBV12-5 with TRBJ1-2, with 10 bases identical to TRBD1. The V gene end was trimmed by 6 bases and the J gene end by 8 bases; junction bases not matched to a gene: 6. The CDR3 totals 13 residues. Germline CDR1 is LGHNT and CDR2 is FRNRAP. The CDR3 reads CASGSRTGGGYTF. CDR3 nucleotide sequence: TGTGCTAGTGGCTCACGGACAGGGGGAGGCTACACCTTC.

V gene TRBV27 combines with J gene TRBJ1-3, with D unresolved. V was trimmed by 9 bases and J by 2 bases, leaving 14 bases between them. CDR1 and CDR2 (germline): MNHEY, SMNVEV (reference sequence). The CDR3 extends over 14 amino acids. CDR3 nucleotides: TGTGCCAGTAGCAAGGGCGTCCCTGGAAACACCATATATTTT. It yields the protein CASSKGVPGNTIYF.

In this sample, this clone turned up once. The rearrangement uses TRBV12-5 and TRBJ2-7, with 11 bases fitting TRBD2. The junction had 11 bases not matched to a gene; V was cut back by 3 bases and J by 1 base. The germline CDR1 and CDR2 sequences are LGHNT and FRNRAP. CDR3 length: 18 amino acids. The CDR3 is CASGFLAGTSGQSYEQYF. Written as DNA, the CDR3 is TGTGCTAGTGGTTTTCTCGCCGGGACTAGCGGCCAGTCCTACGAGCAGTACTTC.

The chain couples TRBV30 to TRBJ2-3; D perhaps matches TRBD2 (6 bases). V shed 0 bases and J shed 1 base, with 17 bases lying between them. Germline CDR1 and CDR2: GTSNPN and SVGIG (reference sequence). CDR3 length: 17 amino acids. CDR3 protein: CAWSVQAGFLGTDTQYF. In DNA, the CDR3 is TGTGCCTGGAGTGTACAAGCGGGCTTCCTCGGCACAGATACGCAGTATTTT. The complete variable domain, with remaining parts taken from reference TRBV30 and TRBJ2-3, reads SQTIHQWPATLVQPVGSPLSLECTVEGTSNPNLYWYRQAAGRGLQLLFYSVGIGQISSEVPQNLSASRPQDRQFILSSKKLLLSDSGFYLCAWSVQAGFLGTDTQYFGPGTRLTVL.

The V gene is TRBV7-9, the J gene TRBJ1-6; maybe TRBD1 (5 bases). V shed 5 bases and J shed 6 bases, with 17 bases lying between them. In germline, CDR1 is SEHNR, CDR2 FQNEAQ (reference sequence). This CDR3 has 16 residues. CDR3 in amino acids: CASSGGAGRFNSPLHF. CDR3 bases: TGTGCCAGCAGCGGCGGGGCCGGCAGATTTAATTCACCCCTCCACTTT. Variable domain in full (rest from reference TRBV7-9 and TRBJ1-6): DTGVSQNPRHKITKRGQNVTFRCDPISEHNRLYWYRQTLGQGPEFLTYFQNEAQLEKSRLLSDRFSAERPKGSFSTLEIQRTEQGDSAMYLCASSGGAGRFNSPLHFGNGTRLTVT.

CDR3 loop: CASSLATGRVSGANVLTF. As DNA, the CDR3 is TGCGCCAGCAGCTTGGCTACGGGGCGAGTCTCTGGGGCCAACGTCCTGACTTTC. The gene calls are TRBV5-1 and TRBJ2-6; D assignment may be TRBD1 or TRBD2 (5 bases each). CDR3 length equals 18 residues. Germline loops: CDR1 SGHRS, CDR2 YFSETQ. Trimming removed 0 bases at V and 0 bases at J, with 13 bases between.

This clone is a singleton in its sample. This rearrangement joins TRBV30 to TRBJ2-1; D is uncertain. V was trimmed by 3 bases and J by 5 bases, leaving 5 bases between them. The CDR3 is 11 residues long. Looked up from germline, CDR1 is GTSNPN and CDR2 is SVGIG (reference sequence). The CDR3 DNA is TGTGCCTGGAGATGGAACAATGAGCAGTTCTTC. As protein: CAWRWNNEQFF.

The chain carries TRBV15 and TRBJ2-5, with a possible D match to TRBD2 (5 bases). V was trimmed by 3 bases and J by 4 bases, leaving 15 bases between them. Germline assignment: CDR1 LNHNV and CDR2 YYDKDF (reference sequence). CDR3 length: 15 amino acids. The CDR3 DNA reads as TGTGCCACCAGCAGTCTAGCCGGTCTTGGAGAGACCCAGTACTTC. This encodes CATSSLAGLGETQYF.

This chain's CDR3 is CASSLETGGWGEQYF. The CDR3 region has the DNA TGTGCCAGCAGCTTAGAGACAGGGGGCTGGGGCGAGCAGTACTTC. The chain joins TRBV11-1 to TRBJ2-7; 10 positions agree with TRBD1. CDR3 length: 15 residues. Germline values: CDR1 SGHAT, CDR2 FQDESV (reference sequence). With 1 base clipped from V and 6 bases from J, the junction kept 6 bases outside the gene matches.

This clone was observed once. The chain links TRBV7-9 to TRBJ2-6; D gene uncertain. The CDR3 runs 19 residues. Trimming pared 3 bases from V and 2 bases from J, leaving 20 bases between. The germline V gene encodes CDR1 SEHNR and CDR2 FQNEAQ (reference sequence). CDR3: CASSLPIWTSLPGANVLTF. The DNA for the CDR3 is TGTGCCAGCAGCTTGCCGATATGGACGTCGCTCCCTGGGGCCAACGTCCTGACTTTC.

V is TRBV18 and J is TRBJ2-1; possibly TRBD1 or TRBD2 for D (5 bases each). Trimming pared 4 bases from V and 5 bases from J, leaving 18 bases between. Germline CDR1 is KGHSH and CDR2 is LQKENI. CDR3 length: 16 amino acids. The CDR3 nucleotides read TGTGCCAGCTCACTACTCCGGGACGGACCGAACAATGAGCAGTTCTTC. This codes for CASSLLRDGPNNEQFF. The full variable domain, its missing parts supplied by reference TRBV18 and TRBJ2-1, is NAGVMQNPRHLVRRRGQEARLRCSPMKGHSHVYWYRQLPEEGLKFMVYLQKENIIDESGMPKERFSAEFPKEGPSILRIQQVVRGDSAAYFCASSLLRDGPNNEQFFGPGTRLTVL.

The rearrangement uses TRBV7-2 and TRBJ2-2; TRBD2 agrees at 8 bases. After removal of 7 bases from V and 4 bases from J, the junction contained 5 bases not matched to a gene. The CDR3 is 14 amino acids. Per germline, CDR1 SGHTA and CDR2 FQGNSA. The CDR3 DNA reads as TGTGCCAGCACTAGAGCGGGGGCCACCGGGGAGCTGTTTTTT. It is translated as CASTRAGATGELFF.

The J gene is TRBJ1-6, the V gene TRBV6-1; D not certain. V lost 0 bases and J 7 bases, leaving 13 bases between the germline ends. Germline CDR1 and CDR2: MNHNS and SASEGT. The CDR3 consists of 16 residues. This CDR3 is CASSEALNRPNSPLHF. CDR3 nucleotides: TGTGCCAGCAGTGAAGCGCTGAATCGACCCAATTCACCCCTCCACTTT.

This chain connects TRBV5-4 to TRBJ2-5, with TRBD2 as a possible D gene (5 bases). In germline, CDR1 is SGHNT, CDR2 YYREEE (reference sequence). The CDR3 contains 15 residues. Between the trimmed V and J ends, which lost 1 base and 4 bases, there was a span of 14 bases. In DNA form, the CDR3 reads TGTGCCAGCAGCTTGAGCGGTGCAGGCGGAGAGACCCAGTACTTC. Protein: CASSLSGAGGETQYF.

The genes are TRBV27 and TRBJ2-7; possible D gene TRBD1, 6 bases. The CDR3 has 15 residues. From germline, CDR1 is MNHEY and CDR2 SMNVEV (reference sequence). V lost 5 bases and J 3 bases, leaving 17 bases between the germline ends. The CDR3 region has the DNA TGTGCCAGCAGTGCCCGCCCAGGGGAGAACTACGAGCAGTACTTC. Its protein product is CASSARPGENYEQYF.

This rearrangement joins TRBV30 to TRBJ2-7; a weak D match, TRBD2 (5 bases). Germline CDR1 GTSNPN, CDR2 SVGIG (reference sequence). V lost 4 bases and J 4 bases, leaving 20 bases between the germline ends. This CDR3 spans 15 amino acids. CDR3 region: CAWNPSPPAAYEQYF. The CDR3 nucleotides are TGTGCCTGGAACCCGTCCCCCCCAGCGGCGTACGAGCAGTACTTC.